These 10 T cell receptor beta chains were all obtained from the same sample, sequenced in a study of breast tumors, draining lymph nodes, adjacent tissues. Breast cancer patients provided tissue from their axillary draining lymph nodes. TCRdb reprocessed the multiplex PCR reads via MiXCR and lists one record per CDR3 protein. The sample holds approximately 200,000 distinct CDR3 sequences, 30% to 40% seen once. The material sequenced was axillary lymph node tissue. These receptors all stem from a female donor with breast cancer. Some clones in this sample may be carry-over from other donors' samples.

This clonotype was seen a handful of times. A much more abundant neighbour one base away suggests this may be a read error. V usage is TRBV20-1 and J usage is TRBJ2-1; maybe TRBD2 (5 bases). Germline V gene lookup returns CDR1 DFQATT and CDR2 SNEGSKA (reference sequence). The CDR3 sequence is 12 residues long. The CDR3 DNA reads as TGCAGTACTAGTGAGGGCCTAAATGAGCAGTTCTTC. Its protein is CSTSEGLNEQFF.

The gene calls are TRBV7-9 and TRBJ2-5, with TRBD1 as a possible D gene (7 bases). The CDR3 contains 18 residues. V lost 5 bases and J 0 bases, leaving 22 bases between the germline ends. CDR1 is SEHNR, CDR2 FQNEAQ, per germline (reference sequence). CDR3: CASSPRGLGGRDQETQYF. The CDR3 bases are TGTGCCAGCAGCCCTAGGGGGCTCGGGGGCCGTGACCAAGAGACCCAGTACTTC.

A word on this clonotype: A single base separates this from a much larger clone, so it may be a read error. V gene TRBV13 combines with J gene TRBJ2-2; tentatively, D is TRBD1 (6 bases). Germline V gives CDR1 PRHDT, CDR2 FYEKMQ (reference sequence). The CDR3 length is 16 residues. Trimming left V 4 bases short and J 0 bases short, with 12 bases between. In DNA, the CDR3 is TGTGCCAGCAGCTCCTCGGACAGATCGAACACCGGGGAGCTGTTTTTT. Amino acid sequence: CASSSSDRSNTGELFF.

The chain employs TRBV12-3 or TRBV12-4 and TRBJ2-5; TRBD2 matches at 7 bases. The CDR3 contains 15 residues. J lost 4 bases, V lost 2 bases, and 7 bases had no gene match. For the CDR3, the DNA is TGTGCCAGCAGTTTAAGGGGCCAGCGGGGAGAGACCCAGTACTTC. It specifies CASSLRGQRGETQYF.

This clonotype was detected only a few times. V is TRBV7-2 and J is TRBJ1-1, with D perhaps matching TRBD1 (6 bases). Trimming removed 4 bases from V and 4 bases from J, with 16 bases in between. CDR3 length: 15 amino acids. CDR1 and CDR2 (germline): SGHTA, FQGNSA. The CDR3 is CASSSRVGGPTEAFF. For the CDR3, the DNA is TGTGCCAGCAGCTCCCGGGTAGGGGGGCCCACTGAAGCTTTCTTT.

This clonotype was seen repeatedly, ten times or more. V usage is TRBV10-3 and J usage is TRBJ1-2, with D possibly being TRBD1 (6 bases). The V gene lost 11 bases and the J gene lost 3 bases, with 16 bases spanning the gap. Germline CDR1 reads ENHRY; CDR2 reads SYGVKD. The CDR3 is 13 residues long. CDR3 region: CAASQGQDYGYTF. CDR3 nucleotide sequence: TGTGCCGCGTCTCAGGGGCAGGACTATGGCTACACCTTC.

The chain couples TRBV7-3 to TRBJ2-1; 11 bases match TRBD2. The CDR3 spans 16 residues. V was pared by 5 bases and J by 0 bases, with 3 bases of the junction left unmatched. CDR1 is SGHTA, CDR2 FQGTGA, per germline. The DNA for the CDR3 is TGTGCCAGCAGCGACACTAGCGGGAGCTCCTACAATGAGCAGTTCTTC. Its protein product is CASSDTSGSSYNEQFF.

This clonotype was recorded many times. The chain couples TRBV18 to TRBJ2-5; 7 bases line up with TRBD1. Losses at the gene ends were 2 bases for V and 6 bases for J; bases not matched to a gene: 6. Germline CDR1 reads KGHSH; CDR2 reads LQKENI. The CDR3 is 14 amino acids. The CDR3 loop is CASSPDRVSKTQYF. The CDR3 DNA sequence: TGTGCCAGCTCACCAGACAGGGTGTCAAAGACCCAGTACTTC.

The sample holds many counts of this clonotype. The genes are TRBV6-4 and TRBJ2-1, with D perhaps matching TRBD2 (6 bases). The CDR3 is 13 residues long. V shed 9 bases and J shed 1 base, with 10 bases lying between them. Germline assignment: CDR1 MRHNA and CDR2 SNTAGT. The CDR3 loop is CASGEVSYNEQFF. CDR3 DNA: TGTGCCAGTGGGGAGGTTTCCTACAATGAGCAGTTCTTC.

At least ten counts were recorded for this clonotype. V usage is TRBV6-4 and J usage is TRBJ2-5, with D perhaps given as TRBD1 or TRBD2 (5 bases each). Germline values: CDR1 MRHNA, CDR2 SNTAGT. V lost 3 bases and J lost 5, with 22 bases in between. CDR3 length equals 17 residues. The CDR3 DNA sequence: TGTGCCAGCAGTGAGAGGGTTCTACAGGACCTGGGTGAGACCCAGTACTTC. Translating gives CASSERVLQDLGETQYF.